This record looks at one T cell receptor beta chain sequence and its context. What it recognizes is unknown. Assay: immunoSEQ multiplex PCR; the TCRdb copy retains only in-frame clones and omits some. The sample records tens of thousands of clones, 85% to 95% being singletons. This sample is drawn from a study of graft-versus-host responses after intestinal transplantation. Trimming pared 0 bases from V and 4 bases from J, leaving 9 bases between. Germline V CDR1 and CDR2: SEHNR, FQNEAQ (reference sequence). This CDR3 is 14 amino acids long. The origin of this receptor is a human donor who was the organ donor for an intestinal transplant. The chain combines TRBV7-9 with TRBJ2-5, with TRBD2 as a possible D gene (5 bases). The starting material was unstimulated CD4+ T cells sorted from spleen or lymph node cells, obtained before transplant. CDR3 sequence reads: CASSLAGLIETQYF. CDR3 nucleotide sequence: TGTGCCAGCAGCTTAGCCGGACTTATAGAGACCCAGTACTTC.